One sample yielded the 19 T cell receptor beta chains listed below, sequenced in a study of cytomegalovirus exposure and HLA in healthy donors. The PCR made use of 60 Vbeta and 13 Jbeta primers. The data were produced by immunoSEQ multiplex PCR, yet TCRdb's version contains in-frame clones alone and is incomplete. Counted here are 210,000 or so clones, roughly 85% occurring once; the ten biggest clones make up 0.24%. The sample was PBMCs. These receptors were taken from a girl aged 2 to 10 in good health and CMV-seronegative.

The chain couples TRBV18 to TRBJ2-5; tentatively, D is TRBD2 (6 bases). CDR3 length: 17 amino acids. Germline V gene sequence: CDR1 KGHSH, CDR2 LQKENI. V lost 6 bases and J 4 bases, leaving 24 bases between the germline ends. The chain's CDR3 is CASSRGASRLVRETQYF. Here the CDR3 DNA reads TGTGCCAGCTCCCGAGGGGCGAGCCGACTAGTCAGAGAGACCCAGTACTTC.

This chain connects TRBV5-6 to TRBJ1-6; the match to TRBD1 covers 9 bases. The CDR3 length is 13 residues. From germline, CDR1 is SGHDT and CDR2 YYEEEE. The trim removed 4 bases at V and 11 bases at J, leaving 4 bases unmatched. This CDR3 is CASSGNRGPPLHF. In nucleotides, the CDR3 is TGTGCCAGCAGCGGGAACAGGGGGCCACCCCTCCACTTT.

The CDR3 region has the DNA TGTGCCAGCAGCGGGGGGAGCACCGGGGAGCTGTTTTTT. Encoded protein: CASSGGSTGELFF. V and J are TRBV11-3 and TRBJ2-2, with a possible D match to TRBD2 (6 bases). There are 13 residues in the CDR3. Germline V CDR1 and CDR2: SGHNT, YENEEA. The V gene lost 5 bases and the J gene lost 4 bases, with 8 bases spanning the gap.

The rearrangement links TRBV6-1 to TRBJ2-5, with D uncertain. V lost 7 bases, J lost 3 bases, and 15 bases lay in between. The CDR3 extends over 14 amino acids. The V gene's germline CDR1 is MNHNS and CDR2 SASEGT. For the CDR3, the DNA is TGTGCCAGCATGGATAGCACGGAAAAAGAGACCCAGTACTTC. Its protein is CASMDSTEKETQYF.

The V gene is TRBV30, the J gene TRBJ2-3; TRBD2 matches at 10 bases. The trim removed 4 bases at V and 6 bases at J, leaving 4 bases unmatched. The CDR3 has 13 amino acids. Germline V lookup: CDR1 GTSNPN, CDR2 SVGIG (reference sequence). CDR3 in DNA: TGTGCCTGGACTAGCGGGAGAGGTGATACGCAGTATTTT. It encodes CAWTSGRGDTQYF. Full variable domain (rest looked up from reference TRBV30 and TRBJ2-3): SQTIHQWPATLVQPVGSPLSLECTVEGTSNPNLYWYRQAAGRGLQLLFYSVGIGQISSEVPQNLSASRPQDRQFILSSKKLLLSDSGFYLCAWTSGRGDTQYFGPGTRLTVL.

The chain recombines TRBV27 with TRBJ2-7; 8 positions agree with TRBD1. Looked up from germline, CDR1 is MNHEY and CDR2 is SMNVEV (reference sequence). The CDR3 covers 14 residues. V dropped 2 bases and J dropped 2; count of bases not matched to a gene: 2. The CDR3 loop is CASSLVRGPYEQYF. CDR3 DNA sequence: TGTGCCAGCAGTTTAGTCAGGGGGCCCTACGAGCAGTACTTC.

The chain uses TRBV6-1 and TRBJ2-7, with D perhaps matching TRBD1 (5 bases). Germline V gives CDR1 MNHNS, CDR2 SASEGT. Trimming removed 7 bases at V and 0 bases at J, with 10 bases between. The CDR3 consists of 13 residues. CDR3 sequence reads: CASNRGSSYEQYF. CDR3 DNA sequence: TGTGCCAGCAATAGGGGCAGCTCCTACGAGCAGTACTTC.

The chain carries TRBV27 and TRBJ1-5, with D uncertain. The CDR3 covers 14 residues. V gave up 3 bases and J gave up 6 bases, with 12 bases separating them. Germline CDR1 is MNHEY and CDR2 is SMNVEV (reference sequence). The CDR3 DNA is TGTGCCAGCAGTTTGAGCCAGCGGAGTCAGCCCCAGCATTTT. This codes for CASSLSQRSQPQHF.

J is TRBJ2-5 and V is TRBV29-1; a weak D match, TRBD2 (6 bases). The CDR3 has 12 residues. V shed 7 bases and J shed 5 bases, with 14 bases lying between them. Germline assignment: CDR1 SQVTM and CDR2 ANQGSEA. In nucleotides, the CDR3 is TGCAGCGCCGGGACTCCGGCGGAGACCCAGTACTTC. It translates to CSAGTPAETQYF.

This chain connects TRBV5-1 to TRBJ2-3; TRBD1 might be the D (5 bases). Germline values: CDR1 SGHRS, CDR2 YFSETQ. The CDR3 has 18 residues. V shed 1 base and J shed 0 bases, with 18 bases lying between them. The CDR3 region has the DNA TGCGCCAGCAGCTTGTTCCCCCTTGACAGCCCTAGCACAGATACGCAGTATTTT. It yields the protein CASSLFPLDSPSTDTQYF.

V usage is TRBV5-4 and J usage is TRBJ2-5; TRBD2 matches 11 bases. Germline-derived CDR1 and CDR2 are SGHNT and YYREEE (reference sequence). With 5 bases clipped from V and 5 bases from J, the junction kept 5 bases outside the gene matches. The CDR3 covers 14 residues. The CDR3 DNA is TGTGCCAGCAGAGAAACTAGCGGGGGTGAGACCCAGTACTTC. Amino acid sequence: CASRETSGGETQYF.

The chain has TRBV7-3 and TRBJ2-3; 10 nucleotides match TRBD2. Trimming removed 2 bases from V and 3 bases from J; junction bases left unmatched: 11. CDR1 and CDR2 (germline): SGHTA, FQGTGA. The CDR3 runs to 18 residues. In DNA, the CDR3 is TGTGCCAGCAGCTTATACCCAGCGGGGGGGCCCTATACAGATACGCAGTATTTT. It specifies CASSLYPAGGPYTDTQYF.

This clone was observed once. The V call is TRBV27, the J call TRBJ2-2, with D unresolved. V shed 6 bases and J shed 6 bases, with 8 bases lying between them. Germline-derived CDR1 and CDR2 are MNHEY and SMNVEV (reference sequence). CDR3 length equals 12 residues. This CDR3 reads CASRSAAGELFF. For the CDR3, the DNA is TGTGCCAGCAGATCCGCAGCCGGGGAGCTGTTTTTT.

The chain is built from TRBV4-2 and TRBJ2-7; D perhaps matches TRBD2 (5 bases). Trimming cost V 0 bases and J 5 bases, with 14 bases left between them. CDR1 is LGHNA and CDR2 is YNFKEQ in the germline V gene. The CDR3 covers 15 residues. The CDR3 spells CASSQEGADPNEQYF. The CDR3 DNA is TGTGCCAGCAGCCAAGAAGGAGCGGACCCAAACGAGCAGTACTTC.

The CDR3 DNA reads TGTGCCTGGAAGGCAGGGCGGGGGAGCACAGATACGCAGTATTTT. Translated: CAWKAGRGSTDTQYF. The chain is built from TRBV30 and TRBJ2-3; 7 bases match TRBD2. J gave up 0 bases and V 4 bases, and 7 bases lay outside the gene matches. The CDR3 covers 15 residues. Germline assignment: CDR1 GTSNPN and CDR2 SVGIG (reference sequence).

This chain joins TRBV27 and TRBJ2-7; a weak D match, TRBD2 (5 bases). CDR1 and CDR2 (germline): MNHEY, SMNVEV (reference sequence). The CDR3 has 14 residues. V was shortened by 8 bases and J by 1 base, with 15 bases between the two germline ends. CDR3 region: CASGRYPGSYEQYF. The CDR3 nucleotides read TGTGCCAGCGGAAGGTACCCGGGGTCCTACGAGCAGTACTTC.

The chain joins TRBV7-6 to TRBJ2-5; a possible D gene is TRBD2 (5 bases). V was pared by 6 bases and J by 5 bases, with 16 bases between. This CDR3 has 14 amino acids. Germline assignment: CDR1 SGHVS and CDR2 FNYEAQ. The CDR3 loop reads CASRADVHLETQYF. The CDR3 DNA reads TGTGCCAGCAGAGCGGATGTCCACCTGGAGACCCAGTACTTC.

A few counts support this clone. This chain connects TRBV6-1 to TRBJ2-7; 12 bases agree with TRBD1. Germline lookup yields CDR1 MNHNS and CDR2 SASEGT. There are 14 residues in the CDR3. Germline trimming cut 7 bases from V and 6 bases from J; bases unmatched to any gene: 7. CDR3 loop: CASIRGQGAGEQYF. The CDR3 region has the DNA TGTGCCAGCATAAGGGGACAGGGGGCTGGCGAGCAGTACTTC.

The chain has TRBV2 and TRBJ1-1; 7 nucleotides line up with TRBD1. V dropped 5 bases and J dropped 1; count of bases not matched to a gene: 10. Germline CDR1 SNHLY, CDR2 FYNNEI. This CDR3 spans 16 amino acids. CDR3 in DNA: TGTGCCAGCAGTCATCAGGGGGGCGGTGAGAACACTGAAGCTTTCTTT. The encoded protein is CASSHQGGGENTEAFF. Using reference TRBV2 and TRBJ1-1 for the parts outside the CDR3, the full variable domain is EPEVTQTPSHQVTQMGQEVILRCVPISNHLYFYWYRQILGQKVEFLVSFYNNEISEKSEIFDDQFSVERPDGSNFTLKIRSTKLEDSAMYFCASSHQGGGENTEAFFGQGTRLTVV.